This record covers a single T cell receptor (beta chain). Its target is not known. The record originates from a study of cytomegalovirus exposure and HLA in healthy donors. It was with 60 Vbeta and 13 Jbeta primers that the PCR ran. TCRdb keeps only in-frame clones here, not all; method: immunoSEQ multiplex PCR. The sample lists 100,000 to 150,000 clones, about 86% occurring once. Regarding the study as a whole: Later work showed greater clonal expansion in HLA-associated TCR beta chains than in equally common others. Immune exposure information comprised only CMV serostatus. From TCR beta sequences, most subjects' HLA-A and HLA-B alleles were reportedly predicted accurately.

This CDR3 is built from 13 residues. Trimming took off 5 bases at V and 1 base at J, with 9 bases between the two ends. Germline V lookup: CDR1 SNHLY, CDR2 FYNNEI. The clonotype was recovered from a woman aged 40-49 years in good health and CMV-seronegative. The specimen sequenced was PBMCs. The chain employs TRBV2 and TRBJ2-7; D might be TRBD1 (5 bases). The CDR3 loop is CASSKRQSYEQYF. The CDR3 nucleotides read TGTGCCAGCAGTAAGAGACAGTCCTACGAGCAGTACTTC.